This T cell receptor (beta chain) comes out of a study of T cell responses to AZD1222 COVID-19 vaccine. A note on this clone: The antigen is undetermined.

Using immunoSEQ multiplex PCR, the repertoire was profiled, and TCRdb retains in-frame clones only, with some absent. The repertoire holds about 74,000 clones, with less than 95% as singletons. Findings of the study overall: Scientists sampled the repertoires only once the peak T cell response had passed. At study baseline, merely over 5 AZD1222 recipients were seropositive.

This sequence was found in an adult who received the AZD1222 COVID-19 vaccine. The material was peripheral blood, obtained 28 days after the second AZD1222 dose.

CDR3 protein: CASSLDVNYEQYF. The CDR3 coding sequence is TGCGCCAGCAGCTTGGACGTTAACTACGAGCAGTACTTC. The chain uses TRBV5-1 and TRBJ2-7; D unresolved. Germline V CDR1 and CDR2: SGHRS, YFSETQ. The V gene lost 0 bases and the J gene lost 3 bases, with 7 bases spanning the gap. The length of the CDR3 is 13 residues.